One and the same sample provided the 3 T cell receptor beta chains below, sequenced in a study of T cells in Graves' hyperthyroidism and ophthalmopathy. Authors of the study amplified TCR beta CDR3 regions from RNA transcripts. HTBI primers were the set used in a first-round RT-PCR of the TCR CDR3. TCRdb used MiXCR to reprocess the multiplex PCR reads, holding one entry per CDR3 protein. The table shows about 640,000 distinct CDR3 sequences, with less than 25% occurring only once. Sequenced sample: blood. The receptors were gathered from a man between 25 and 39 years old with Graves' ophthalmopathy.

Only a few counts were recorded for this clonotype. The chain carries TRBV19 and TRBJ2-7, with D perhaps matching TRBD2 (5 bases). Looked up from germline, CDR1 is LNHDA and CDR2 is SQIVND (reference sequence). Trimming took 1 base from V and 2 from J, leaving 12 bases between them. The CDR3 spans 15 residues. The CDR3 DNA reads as TGTGCCAGTAGTATAGGATTCGGGAAAACCTACGAGCAGTACTTC. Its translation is CASSIGFGKTYEQYF.

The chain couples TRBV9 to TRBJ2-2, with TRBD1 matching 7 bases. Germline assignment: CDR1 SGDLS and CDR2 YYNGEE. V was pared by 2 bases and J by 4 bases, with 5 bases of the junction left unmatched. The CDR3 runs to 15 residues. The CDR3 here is CASSVGTEPTGELFF. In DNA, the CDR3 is TGTGCCAGCAGCGTCGGGACAGAACCCACCGGGGAGCTGTTTTTT.

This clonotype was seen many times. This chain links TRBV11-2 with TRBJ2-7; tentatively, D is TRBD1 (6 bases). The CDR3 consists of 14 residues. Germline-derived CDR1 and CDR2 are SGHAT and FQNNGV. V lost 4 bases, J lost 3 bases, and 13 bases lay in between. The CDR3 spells CASSSRTEVYEQYF. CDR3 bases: TGTGCCAGCAGCTCGCGGACAGAGGTCTACGAGCAGTACTTC.